These 31 T cell receptor beta chains came from one sample sequenced in a study of identical twins. One entry per CDR3 protein results from TCRdb running MiXCR on the 5' RACE reads. The table has 570,000 or so distinct CDR3 sequences, just under 10% seen once; the top ten hold 3%. This sample was shared with a second study, whose subject was yellow fever vaccine responses in identical twins.

What was sequenced was PBMCs. These receptor sequences come from a woman in her late teens or twenties in good health.

This clonotype was recorded many times. The CDR3 sequence is CASSFLGTGRDQPQHF. DNA of the CDR3: TGTGCCAGCAGTTTCCTTGGGACAGGGAGGGATCAGCCCCAGCATTTT. V is TRBV28 and J is TRBJ1-5, with 9 bases lining up with TRBD1. Germline-derived CDR1 and CDR2 are MDHEN and SYDVKM. Germline trimming cut 3 bases from V and 5 bases from J; bases unmatched to any gene: 8. The CDR3 totals 16 residues.

This clonotype came up a few times. This chain joins TRBV7-2 and TRBJ2-1, with D uncertain. V lost 5 bases to trimming and J lost 7 bases, with 18 bases between them. Germline loops: CDR1 SGHTA, CDR2 FQGNSA. The CDR3 length is 15 residues. CDR3 nucleotide sequence: TGTGCCAGCAGCCCCCTCGACCGACTGACTAATGAGCAGTTCTTC. Translated, it gives CASSPLDRLTNEQFF.

This clonotype was detected many times. J is TRBJ2-3 and V is TRBV6-5; D gene uncertain. The V end was cut by 4 bases, the J end by 0 bases, with 14 bases between. The germline gives CDR1 MNHEY, CDR2 SVGAGI. This CDR3 is 16 amino acids long. CDR3 in amino acids: CASSSYKISSTDTQYF. The CDR3, as DNA: TGTGCCAGCAGTTCTTATAAGATCTCTAGCACAGATACGCAGTATTTT.

This clonotype showed up just a few times. The rearrangement links TRBV20-1 to TRBJ2-7; D may be TRBD1 or TRBD2 (6 bases each). This CDR3 has 14 amino acids. V dropped 5 bases and J dropped 0 bases, with 14 bases sitting between them. In germline, CDR1 is DFQATT, CDR2 SNEGSKA (reference sequence). The CDR3 DNA reads as TGCAGTGCTGTTAAGGGGGGCAACTCCTACGAGCAGTACTTC. It is translated as CSAVKGGNSYEQYF.

CDR3 sequence reads: CASGLIVTGQETQYF. The DNA of the CDR3 is TGTGCTAGTGGTTTGATCGTCACAGGACAAGAGACCCAGTACTTC. The chain has TRBV12-5 and TRBJ2-5; possible D gene TRBD1, 5 bases. The germline CDR1 and CDR2 sequences are LGHNT and FRNRAP. This CDR3 region has 15 residues. V gave up 2 bases and J gave up 2 bases, with 12 bases separating them.

J is TRBJ2-2 and V is TRBV14, with D possibly TRBD1 on 5 matching bases. Per germline, CDR1 SGHDN and CDR2 FVKESK. This CDR3 region has 14 residues. V was cut by 6 bases and J by 2 bases, with 10 bases left in between. CDR3 residues: CASRGAINTGELFF. The CDR3 coding sequence is TGTGCCAGCAGAGGGGCTATTAACACCGGGGAGCTGTTTTTT.

This clonotype was recorded many times. The V and J genes are TRBV24-1 and TRBJ2-2; 10 bases fit TRBD1. J was trimmed by 3 bases and V by 4 bases; bases with no gene match: 4. The length of the CDR3 is 16 residues. The germline V gene has CDR1 KGHDR and CDR2 SFDVKD. The CDR3 bases are TGTGCCACCAGTGACCCGACAGGGGGCGACACCGGGGAGCTGTTTTTT. Amino acids: CATSDPTGGDTGELFF.

The chain joins TRBV20-1 to TRBJ2-3; D ambiguous. Per the germline V gene, CDR1 is DFQATT and CDR2 is SNEGSKA (reference sequence). The V end lost 6 bases, the J end lost 5 bases, and 6 bases lay between the germline ends. The CDR3 runs to 10 residues. The CDR3 region has the DNA TGCAGTGCCGAACTAGATACGCAGTATTTT. This codes for CSAELDTQYF.

This clonotype was observed at least ten times. V gene TRBV5-1 combines with J gene TRBJ2-3; 9 bases map to TRBD2. CDR3 size: 16 residues. Germline V gives CDR1 SGHRS, CDR2 YFSETQ. V lost 0 bases and J lost 0; bases outside the gene matches: 2. The CDR3 bases are TGCGCCAGCAGCTTGGATCTAGCGGGAAGCACAGATACGCAGTATTTT. This encodes CASSLDLAGSTDTQYF.

This clonotype was detected a few times. The V gene is TRBV4-1, the J gene TRBJ2-3; the D gene is possibly TRBD1 (6 bases). The CDR3 runs 16 residues. Germline CDR1 and CDR2: MGHRA and YSYEKL. V gave up 3 bases and J gave up 1 base, with 14 bases separating them. The CDR3 DNA sequence: TGCGCCAGCAGCCATGAGGAGGCAGGGGGCACAGATACGCAGTATTTT. Its translation: CASSHEEAGGTDTQYF.

This clonotype was observed many times. The V call is TRBV12-3 or TRBV12-4, the J call TRBJ1-2; 9 bases agree with TRBD1. Trimming cost V 5 bases and J 2 bases; bases outside gene matches: 6. CDR3 size: 15 residues. The CDR3 nucleotides are TGTGCCAGCAGTCCCGGGACAGGGTACAACTATGGCTACACCTTC. Amino acid sequence: CASSPGTGYNYGYTF.

In its sample, this clonotype was seen many times. The gene calls are TRBV7-9 and TRBJ2-2; TRBD1 agrees at 8 bases. Germline trimming cut 6 bases from V and 3 bases from J; bases unmatched to any gene: 12. CDR1 and CDR2 from the germline V gene are SEHNR and FQNEAQ (reference sequence). The CDR3 extends over 17 amino acids. The DNA of the CDR3 is TGTGCCAGCAGACTTGGGACAGGAAGGGCGGACACCGGGGAGCTGTTTTTT. Encoded protein: CASRLGTGRADTGELFF.

V and J are TRBV19 and TRBJ1-1; D is perhaps TRBD1 (6 bases). Germline CDR1 LNHDA, CDR2 SQIVND (reference sequence). The CDR3 loop spans 16 amino acids. Between the trimmed V and J ends, which lost 4 bases and 1 base, there was a span of 16 bases. In DNA, the CDR3 is TGTGCCAGTAGTACAGACGGCGGACAGTGGAACACTGAAGCTTTCTTT. Its translation: CASSTDGGQWNTEAFF.

This clonotype came up a few times. This sequence joins TRBV6-5 and TRBJ1-2, with 7 bases matching TRBD1. This CDR3 region has 15 residues. Germline CDR1 MNHEY, CDR2 SVGAGI. Losses at the gene ends were 4 bases for V and 6 bases for J; bases not matched to a gene: 11. This chain's CDR3 is CASSWGTDPRNGYTF. As DNA, the CDR3 is TGTGCCAGCAGTTGGGGGACAGATCCTCGGAATGGCTACACCTTC.

This clonotype was recorded a few times. The CDR3 coding sequence is TGTGCCTGGAGTGTAAACTACGAGCAGTACTTC. It translates to CAWSVNYEQYF. The chain couples TRBV30 to TRBJ2-7; D unclear. In germline, CDR1 is GTSNPN, CDR2 SVGIG (reference sequence). Between the trimmed V and J ends, which lost 0 bases and 3 bases, there was a span of 3 bases. The CDR3 is 11 amino acids.

The chain couples TRBV4-2 to TRBJ2-6; possibly TRBD1 for D (6 bases). Germline lookup yields CDR1 LGHNA and CDR2 YNFKEQ. The V end was cut by 0 bases, the J end by 0 bases, with 18 bases between. CDR3 length equals 20 residues. The CDR3 DNA reads TGTGCCAGCAGCCAAGATACGAGGGGACATAAGAGCTCTGGGGCCAACGTCCTGACTTTC. This translates into CASSQDTRGHKSSGANVLTF.

The V gene is TRBV19, the J gene TRBJ1-6; 7 positions agree with TRBD1. The germline gives CDR1 LNHDA, CDR2 SQIVND (reference sequence). The length of the CDR3 is 15 residues. Unmatched junction bases numbered 3, after V lost 7 bases and J lost 0 bases. CDR3 nucleotides: TGTGCCAGTACACGGGACAGCTCCTATAATTCACCCCTCCACTTT. Translating gives CASTRDSSYNSPLHF.

The rearrangement joins TRBV7-2 to TRBJ2-5, with TRBD2 matching over 7 bases. The CDR3 extends over 15 amino acids. V shed 2 bases, J shed 10 bases, and the junction held 13 bases outside the gene matches. Germline loops: CDR1 SGHTA, CDR2 FQGNSA. The CDR3 loop reads CASSLRREGQSGQYF. In nucleotides, the CDR3 is TGTGCCAGCAGCTTAAGGAGGGAGGGGCAGAGCGGCCAGTACTTC.

This clonotype has more than one count but fewer than ten. The CDR3 protein is CASSQDSPYRRPYEQYF. CDR3 sequence (DNA): TGTGCCAGCAGCCAAGATAGTCCGTACAGGCGCCCCTACGAGCAGTACTTC. The chain carries TRBV14 and TRBJ2-7, with a possible D match to TRBD1 (5 bases). The CDR3 runs 17 residues. The germline V gene encodes CDR1 SGHDN and CDR2 FVKESK. The V end was cut by 0 bases, the J end by 2 bases, with 17 bases between.

This clonotype was counted only a few times. The chain employs TRBV5-4 and TRBJ2-5; D not certain. Germline V gene sequence: CDR1 SGHNT, CDR2 YYREEE (reference sequence). This CDR3 contains 15 residues. The V and J ends lost 3 bases and 2 bases respectively, with 14 bases between them. The CDR3 here is CASSSFQERQETQYF. CDR3 nucleotide sequence: TGTGCCAGCAGCTCTTTTCAGGAGAGACAAGAGACCCAGTACTTC.

This clonotype was seen only a few times. J is TRBJ1-1 and V is TRBV10-3, with 7 nucleotides matching TRBD1. The CDR3 contains 16 residues. The germline gives CDR1 ENHRY, CDR2 SYGVKD. The trim removed 0 bases at V and 2 bases at J, leaving 6 bases unmatched. The CDR3 here is CAISESRDRRNTEAFF. In DNA, the CDR3 is TGTGCCATCAGTGAGTCGAGGGACAGACGAAACACTGAAGCTTTCTTT.

V usage is TRBV29-1 and J usage is TRBJ2-2; D gene uncertain. V lost 0 bases to trimming and J lost 1 base, with 6 bases between them. This CDR3 is 14 amino acids long. Germline V gene sequence: CDR1 SQVTM, CDR2 ANQGSEA. The CDR3 region has the DNA TGCAGCGTTGAAGACAGGAAGAACACCGGGGAGCTGTTTTTT. It translates to CSVEDRKNTGELFF.

Many counts were recorded for this clonotype. The rearrangement links TRBV27 to TRBJ2-3; a possible D gene is TRBD2 (5 bases). CDR1 is MNHEY, CDR2 SMNVEV, per germline (reference sequence). The CDR3 runs 15 residues. V was shortened by 3 bases and J by 1 base, with 11 bases between the two germline ends. In nucleotides, the CDR3 is TGTGCCAGCAGTTTGGGTGAGAGGGGCACAGATACGCAGTATTTT. Encoded protein: CASSLGERGTDTQYF.

The CDR3 loop reads CASSGLAMYNEQFF. The CDR3 coding sequence is TGTGCCAGCAGCGGACTAGCTATGTACAATGAGCAGTTCTTC. The V gene is TRBV12-3 or TRBV12-4, the J gene TRBJ2-1; 8 bases are a match to TRBD2. The length of the CDR3 is 14 residues. Unmatched junction bases numbered 5, after V lost 6 bases and J lost 4 bases.

This clonotype was recorded at least ten times. The chain combines TRBV20-1 with TRBJ2-5; tentative D call: TRBD1 (5 bases). Germline V lookup: CDR1 DFQATT, CDR2 SNEGSKA (reference sequence). CDR3 length: 13 amino acids. The V end was cut by 7 bases, the J end by 7 bases, with 19 bases between. The CDR3 here is CSGTPGAVGTQYF. The CDR3 bases are TGCAGTGGGACACCCGGAGCTGTCGGGACCCAGTACTTC.

This clonotype was seen more than once but under ten times. The chain is built from TRBV6-1 and TRBJ2-7; unclear D gene. Germline V gene sequence: CDR1 MNHNS, CDR2 SASEGT. Trimming cost V 6 bases and J 3 bases, with 18 bases left between them. The CDR3 loop spans 15 amino acids. As DNA, the CDR3 is TGTGCCAGCAGCCCCCCCGCGGACGGAAACTACGAGCAGTACTTC. Translated, it gives CASSPPADGNYEQYF.

This clonotype was counted many times. The chain couples TRBV7-2 to TRBJ2-2; D assignment may be TRBD1 or TRBD2 (5 bases each). The CDR3 sequence is 16 residues long. V was trimmed by 5 bases and J by 3 bases, leaving 16 bases between them. CDR1 SGHTA and CDR2 FQGNSA come from the germline V gene. Here the CDR3 DNA reads TGTGCCAGCAGCCCCGGGACGTCCCTACACACCGGGGAGCTGTTTTTT. This encodes CASSPGTSLHTGELFF.

The rearrangement uses TRBV11-2 and TRBJ2-5, with D perhaps TRBD1 (5 bases). This CDR3 has 13 residues. V lost 0 bases, J lost 6 bases, and 8 bases lay in between. CDR1 is SGHAT, CDR2 FQNNGV, per germline. CDR3 loop: CASSLDGAKTQYF. The CDR3 bases are TGTGCCAGCAGCTTAGATGGGGCTAAGACCCAGTACTTC.

This clonotype was detected only a few times. The rearrangement joins TRBV7-9 to TRBJ2-7, with no clear D. The CDR3 covers 12 residues. Germline CDR1 reads SEHNR; CDR2 reads FQNEAQ (reference sequence). The V gene lost 5 bases and the J gene lost 9 bases, with 14 bases spanning the gap. CDR3 coding DNA: TGTGCCAGCAGCCTAAACTACGATGGGCAGTACTTC. Translation gives CASSLNYDGQYF.

The sample holds many counts of this clonotype. The V call is TRBV12-3 or TRBV12-4, the J call TRBJ2-5; possibly TRBD1 or TRBD2 for D (5 bases each). V dropped 3 bases and J dropped 5 bases, with 10 bases sitting between them. The CDR3 consists of 13 residues. CDR3 in amino acids: CASSFEGRETQYF. The CDR3 nucleotides are TGTGCCAGCAGTTTTGAGGGGCGGGAGACCCAGTACTTC.

In its sample, this clonotype was seen a few times. The chain uses TRBV5-6 and TRBJ1-6, with D uncertain. CDR1 is SGHDT and CDR2 is YYEEEE in the germline V gene. Trimming cost V 3 bases and J 8 bases, with 18 bases left between them. The length of the CDR3 is 16 residues. This chain's CDR3 is CASSSTRVLGDSPLHF. For the CDR3, the DNA is TGTGCCAGCAGCTCCACCCGGGTCTTAGGCGATTCACCCCTCCACTTT. The whole variable domain, filled in from reference TRBV5-6 and TRBJ1-6, reads DAGVTQSPTHLIKTRGQQVTLRCSPKSGHDTVSWYQQALGQGPQFIFQYYEEEERQRGNFPDRFSGHQFPNYSSELNVNALLLGDSALYLCASSSTRVLGDSPLHFGNGTRLTVT.